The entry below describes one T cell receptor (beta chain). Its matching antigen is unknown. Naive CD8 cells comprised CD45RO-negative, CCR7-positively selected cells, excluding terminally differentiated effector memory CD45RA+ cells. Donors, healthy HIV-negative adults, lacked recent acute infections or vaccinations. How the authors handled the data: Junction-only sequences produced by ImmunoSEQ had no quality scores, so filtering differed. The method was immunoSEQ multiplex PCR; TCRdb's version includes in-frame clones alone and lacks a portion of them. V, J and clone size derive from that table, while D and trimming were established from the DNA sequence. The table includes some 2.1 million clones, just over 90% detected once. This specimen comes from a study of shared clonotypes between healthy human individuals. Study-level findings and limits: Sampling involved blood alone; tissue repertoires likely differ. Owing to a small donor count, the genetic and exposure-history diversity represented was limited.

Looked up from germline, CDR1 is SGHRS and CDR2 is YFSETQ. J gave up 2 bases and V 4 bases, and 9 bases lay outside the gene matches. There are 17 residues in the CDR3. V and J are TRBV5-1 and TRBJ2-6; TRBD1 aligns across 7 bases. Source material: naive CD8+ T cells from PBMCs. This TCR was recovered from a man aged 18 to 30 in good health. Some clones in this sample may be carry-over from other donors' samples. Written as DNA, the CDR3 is TGCGCCAGCAGCGCCCCACAGGGGCGGGCTGGGGCCAACGTCCTGACTTTC. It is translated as CASSAPQGRAGANVLTF.